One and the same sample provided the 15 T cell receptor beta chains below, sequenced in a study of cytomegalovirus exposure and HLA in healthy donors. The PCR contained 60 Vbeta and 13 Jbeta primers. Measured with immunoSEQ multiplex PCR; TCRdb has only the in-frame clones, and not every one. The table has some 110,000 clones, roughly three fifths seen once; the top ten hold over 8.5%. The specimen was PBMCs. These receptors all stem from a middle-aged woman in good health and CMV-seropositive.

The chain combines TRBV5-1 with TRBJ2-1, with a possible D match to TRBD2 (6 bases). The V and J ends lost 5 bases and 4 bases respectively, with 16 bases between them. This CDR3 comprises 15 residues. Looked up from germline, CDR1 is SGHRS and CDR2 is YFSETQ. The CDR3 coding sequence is TGCGCCAGCAGGGGGAACCGGGAGCTGTACAATGAGCAGTTCTTC. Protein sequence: CASRGNRELYNEQFF.

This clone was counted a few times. The CDR3 loop reads CASNPGTGPTYEQYF. CDR3 DNA sequence: TGTGCCAGCAATCCCGGGACAGGGCCTACCTACGAGCAGTACTTC. The chain joins TRBV25-1 to TRBJ2-7, with TRBD1 matching 9 bases. V dropped 7 bases and J dropped 2; count of bases not matched to a gene: 9. Germline V lookup: CDR1 MGHDK, CDR2 SYGVNS. This CDR3 region has 15 residues.

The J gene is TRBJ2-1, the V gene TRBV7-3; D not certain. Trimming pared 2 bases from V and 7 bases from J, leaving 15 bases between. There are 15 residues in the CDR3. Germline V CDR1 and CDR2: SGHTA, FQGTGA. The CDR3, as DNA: TGTGCCAGCAGCTTATCTCGGGTGACTGGGAATGAGCAGTTCTTC. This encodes CASSLSRVTGNEQFF.

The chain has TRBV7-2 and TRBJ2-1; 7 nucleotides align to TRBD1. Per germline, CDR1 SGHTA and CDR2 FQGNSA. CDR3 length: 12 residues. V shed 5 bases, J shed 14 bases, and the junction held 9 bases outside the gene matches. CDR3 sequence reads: CASSGSRDREFF. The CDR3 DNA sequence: TGTGCCAGCAGCGGATCCCGGGACAGAGAGTTCTTC.

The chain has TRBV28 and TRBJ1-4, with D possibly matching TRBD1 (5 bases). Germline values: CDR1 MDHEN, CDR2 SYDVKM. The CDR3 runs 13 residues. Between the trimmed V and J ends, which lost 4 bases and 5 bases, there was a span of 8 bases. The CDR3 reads CASSSGGNEKLFF. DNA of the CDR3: TGTGCCAGCAGTTCGGGGGGGAATGAAAAACTGTTTTTT.

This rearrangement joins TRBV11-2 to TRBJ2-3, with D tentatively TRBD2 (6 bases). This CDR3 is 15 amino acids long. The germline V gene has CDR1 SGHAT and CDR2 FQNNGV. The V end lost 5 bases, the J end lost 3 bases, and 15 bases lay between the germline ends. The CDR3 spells CASSPGTGSTDTQYF. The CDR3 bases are TGTGCCAGCAGCCCAGGGACCGGGAGTACAGATACGCAGTATTTT.

CDR3 bases: TGTGCCGCCGGACAGTTAAATCAGCCCCAGCATTTT. This gives the protein CAAGQLNQPQHF. The chain combines TRBV28 with TRBJ1-5, with D perhaps matching TRBD1 (6 bases). CDR3 size: 12 residues. Germline CDR1 is MDHEN and CDR2 is SYDVKM. V lost 11 bases to trimming and J lost 4 bases, with 12 bases between them.

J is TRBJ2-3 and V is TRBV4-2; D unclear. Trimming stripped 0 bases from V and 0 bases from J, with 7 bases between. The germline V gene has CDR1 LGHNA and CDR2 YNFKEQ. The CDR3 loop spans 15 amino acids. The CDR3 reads CASSQDSLSTDTQYF. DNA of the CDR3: TGTGCCAGCAGCCAAGATTCTCTTAGCACAGATACGCAGTATTTT.

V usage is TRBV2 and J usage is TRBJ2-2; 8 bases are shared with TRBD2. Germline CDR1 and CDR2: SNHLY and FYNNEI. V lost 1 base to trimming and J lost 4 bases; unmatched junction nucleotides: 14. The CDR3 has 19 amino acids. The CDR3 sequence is CASSEGRTSPWIATGELFF. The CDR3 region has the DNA TGTGCCAGCAGTGAAGGAAGGACTAGCCCCTGGATAGCCACCGGGGAGCTGTTTTTT. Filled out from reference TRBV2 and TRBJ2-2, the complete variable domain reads EPEVTQTPSHQVTQMGQEVILRCVPISNHLYFYWYRQILGQKVEFLVSFYNNEISEKSEIFDDQFSVERPDGSNFTLKIRSTKLEDSAMYFCASSEGRTSPWIATGELFFGEGSRLTVL.

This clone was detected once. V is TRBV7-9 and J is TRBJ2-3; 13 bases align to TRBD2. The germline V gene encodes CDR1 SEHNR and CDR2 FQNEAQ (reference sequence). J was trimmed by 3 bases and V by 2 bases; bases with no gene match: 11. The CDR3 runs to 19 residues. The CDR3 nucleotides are TGTGCCAGCAGCTTACTCAGGACTAGCGGGAGCGAAAAGACAGATACGCAGTATTTT. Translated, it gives CASSLLRTSGSEKTDTQYF. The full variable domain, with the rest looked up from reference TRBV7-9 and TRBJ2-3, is DTGVSQNPRHKITKRGQNVTFRCDPISEHNRLYWYRQTLGQGPEFLTYFQNEAQLEKSRLLSDRFSAERPKGSFSTLEIQRTEQGDSAMYLCASSLLRTSGSEKTDTQYFGPGTRLTVL.

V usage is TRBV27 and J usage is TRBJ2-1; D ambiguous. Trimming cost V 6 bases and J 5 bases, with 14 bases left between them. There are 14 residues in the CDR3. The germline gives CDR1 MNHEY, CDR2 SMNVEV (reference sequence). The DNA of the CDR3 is TGTGCCAGCAGCCTCGTCAGAATTAACAATGAGCAGTTCTTC. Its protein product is CASSLVRINNEQFF.

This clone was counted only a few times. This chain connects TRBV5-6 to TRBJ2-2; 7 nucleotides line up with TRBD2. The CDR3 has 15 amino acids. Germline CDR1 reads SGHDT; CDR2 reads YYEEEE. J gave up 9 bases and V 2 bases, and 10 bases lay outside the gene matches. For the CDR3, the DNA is TGTGCCAGCAGCTTTTCCAGCGGGGCTCGCAGGGAGCTGTTTTTT. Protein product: CASSFSSGARRELFF.

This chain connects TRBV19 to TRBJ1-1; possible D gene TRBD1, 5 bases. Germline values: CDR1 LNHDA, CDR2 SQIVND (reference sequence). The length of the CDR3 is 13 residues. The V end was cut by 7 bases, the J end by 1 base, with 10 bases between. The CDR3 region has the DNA TGTGCCAGTACCCTGGGGGGGAACACTGAAGCTTTCTTT. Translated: CASTLGGNTEAFF. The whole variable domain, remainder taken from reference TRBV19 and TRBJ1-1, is DGGITQSPKYLFRKEGQNVTLSCEQNLNHDAMYWYRQDPGQGLRLIYYSQIVNDFQKGDIAEGYSVSREKKESFPLTVTSAQKNPTAFYLCASTLGGNTEAFFGQGTRLTVV.

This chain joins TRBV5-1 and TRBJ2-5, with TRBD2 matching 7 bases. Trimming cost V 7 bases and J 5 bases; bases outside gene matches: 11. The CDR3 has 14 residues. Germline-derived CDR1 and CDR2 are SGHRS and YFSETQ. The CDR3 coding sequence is TGCGCCAGCGGCCAGGGCAGGGAGGGGGAGACCCAGTACTTC. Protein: CASGQGREGETQYF.

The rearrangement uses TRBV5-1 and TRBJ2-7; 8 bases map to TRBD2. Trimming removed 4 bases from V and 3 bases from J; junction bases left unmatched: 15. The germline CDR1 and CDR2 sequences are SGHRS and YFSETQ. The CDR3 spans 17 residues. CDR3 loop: CASSVSRPGLGIYEQYF. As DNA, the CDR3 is TGCGCCAGCAGCGTATCCCGACCGGGACTAGGGATCTACGAGCAGTACTTC.